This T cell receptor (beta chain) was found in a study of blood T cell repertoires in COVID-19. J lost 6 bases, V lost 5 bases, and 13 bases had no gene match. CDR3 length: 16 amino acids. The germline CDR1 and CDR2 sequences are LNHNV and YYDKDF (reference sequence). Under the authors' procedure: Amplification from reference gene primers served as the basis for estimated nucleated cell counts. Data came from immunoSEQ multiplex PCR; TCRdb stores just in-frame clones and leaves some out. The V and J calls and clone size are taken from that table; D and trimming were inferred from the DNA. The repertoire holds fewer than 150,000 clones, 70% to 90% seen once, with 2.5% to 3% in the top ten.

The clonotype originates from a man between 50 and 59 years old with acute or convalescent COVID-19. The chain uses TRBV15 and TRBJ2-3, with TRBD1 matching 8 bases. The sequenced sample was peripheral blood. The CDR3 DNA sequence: TGTGCCACCAGCCACGAACGGCAGGGGGCTGGTGATACGCAGTATTTT. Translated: CATSHERQGAGDTQYF.